Only a few counts were recorded for the clone carrying this TCR beta chain. Its antigen is still unknown. This record comes from a study of human T cells and chemical hapten exposure. V was shortened by 0 bases and J by 6 bases, with 14 bases between the two germline ends. The CDR3 covers 15 residues. The germline CDR1 and CDR2 sequences are SGHAT and FQNNGV. Study-wide results and limits: Significantly greater numbers of large CDR3 similarity clusters came from expanded TCRs than from controls.

In the library, unique molecular identifiers were attached to individual cDNA molecules. The authors' processing: A typical sample had approximately 93,000 TCRs, with about 20,000 to 690,600 overall. TCRdb fed the RACE reads into MiXCR, producing one record per CDR3 protein. The V and J calls and clone size come from TCRdb's table, not from the authors' own analysis. Of about 120,000 distinct CDR3 sequences in the sample, around 11% were seen once. The sample's time point: patch test 3, about 24 weeks after DPC sensitization. As for treatment: therapeutic diphenylcyclopropenone sensitization with weekly scalp DPC. At patch-test visits, sampling came before the patch test.

This receptor was obtained from a woman in her forties or fifties with alopecia areata. Some clones in this sample may be carry-over from other donors' samples. The chain combines TRBV11-2 with TRBJ1-2; no clear D gene. Source: whole blood, taken in connection with sensitization to the hapten diphenylcyclopropenone (DPC). The CDR3 is CASSLESFGGNGYTF. The DNA of the CDR3 is TGTGCCAGCAGCTTAGAGAGTTTTGGAGGGAATGGCTACACCTTC.